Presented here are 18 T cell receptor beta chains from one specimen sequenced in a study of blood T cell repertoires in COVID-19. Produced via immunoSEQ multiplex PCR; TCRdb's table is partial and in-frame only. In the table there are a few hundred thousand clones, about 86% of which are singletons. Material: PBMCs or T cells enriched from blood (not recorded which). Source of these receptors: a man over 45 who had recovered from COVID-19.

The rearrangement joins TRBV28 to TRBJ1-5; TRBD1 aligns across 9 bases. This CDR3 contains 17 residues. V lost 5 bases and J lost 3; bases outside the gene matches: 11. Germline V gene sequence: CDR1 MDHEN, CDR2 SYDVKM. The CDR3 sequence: CASSPIPDRGINQPQHF. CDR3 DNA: TGTGCCAGCAGTCCTATCCCGGACAGGGGTATCAATCAGCCCCAGCATTTT.

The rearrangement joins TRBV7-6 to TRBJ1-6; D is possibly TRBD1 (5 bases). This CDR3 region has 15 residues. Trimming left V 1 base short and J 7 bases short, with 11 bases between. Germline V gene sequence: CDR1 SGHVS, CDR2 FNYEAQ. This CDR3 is CASSLGQRSNSPLHF. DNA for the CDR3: TGTGCCAGCAGCTTAGGACAGAGATCCAATTCACCCCTCCACTTT.

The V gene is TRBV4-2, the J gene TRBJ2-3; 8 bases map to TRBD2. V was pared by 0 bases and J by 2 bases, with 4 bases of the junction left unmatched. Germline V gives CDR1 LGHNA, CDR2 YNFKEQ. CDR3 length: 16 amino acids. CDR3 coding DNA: TGTGCCAGCAGCCAAGAGTTACTAGCGGCCACAGATACGCAGTATTTT. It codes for CASSQELLAATDTQYF.

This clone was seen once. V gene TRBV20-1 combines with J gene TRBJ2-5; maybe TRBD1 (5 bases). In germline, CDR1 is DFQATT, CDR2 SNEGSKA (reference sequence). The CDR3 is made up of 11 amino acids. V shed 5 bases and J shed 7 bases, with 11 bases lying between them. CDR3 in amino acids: CSAGAGWTQYF. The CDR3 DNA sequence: TGCAGTGCTGGGGCTGGTTGGACCCAGTACTTC.

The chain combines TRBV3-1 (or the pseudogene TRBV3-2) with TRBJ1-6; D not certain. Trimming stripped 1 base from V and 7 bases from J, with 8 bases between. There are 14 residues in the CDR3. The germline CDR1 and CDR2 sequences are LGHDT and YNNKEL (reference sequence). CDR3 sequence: CASSQGPGNSPLHF. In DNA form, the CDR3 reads TGTGCCAGCAGCCAAGGGCCCGGGAATTCACCCCTCCACTTT.

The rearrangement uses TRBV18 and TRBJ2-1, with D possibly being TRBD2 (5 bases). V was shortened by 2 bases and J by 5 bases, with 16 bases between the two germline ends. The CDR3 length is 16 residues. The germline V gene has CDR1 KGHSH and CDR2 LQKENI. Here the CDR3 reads CASSPRIGGQNNEQFF. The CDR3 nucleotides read TGTGCCAGCTCACCAAGGATTGGAGGTCAGAACAATGAGCAGTTCTTC.

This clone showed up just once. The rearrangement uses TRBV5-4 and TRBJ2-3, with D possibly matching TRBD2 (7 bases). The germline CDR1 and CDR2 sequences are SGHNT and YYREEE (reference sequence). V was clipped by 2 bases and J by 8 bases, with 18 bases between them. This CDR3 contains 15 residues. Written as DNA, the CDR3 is TGTGCCAGCAGCTTAGCTAGCGGAGGGGGGACTACGCAGTATTTT. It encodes CASSLASGGGTTQYF. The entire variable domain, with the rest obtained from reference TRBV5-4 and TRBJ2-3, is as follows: ETGVTQSPTHLIKTRGQQVTLRCSSQSGHNTVSWYQQALGQGPQFIFQYYREEENGRGNFPPRFSGLQFPNYSSELNVNALELDDSALYLCASSLASGGGTTQYFGPGTRLTVL.

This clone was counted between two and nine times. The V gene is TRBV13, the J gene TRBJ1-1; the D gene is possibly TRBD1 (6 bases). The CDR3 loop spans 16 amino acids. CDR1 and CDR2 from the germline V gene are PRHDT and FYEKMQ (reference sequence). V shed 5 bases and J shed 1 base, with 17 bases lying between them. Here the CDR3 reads CASSPGQTLRNTEAFF. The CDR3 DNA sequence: TGTGCCAGCAGCCCGGGACAAACCTTAAGGAACACTGAAGCTTTCTTT.

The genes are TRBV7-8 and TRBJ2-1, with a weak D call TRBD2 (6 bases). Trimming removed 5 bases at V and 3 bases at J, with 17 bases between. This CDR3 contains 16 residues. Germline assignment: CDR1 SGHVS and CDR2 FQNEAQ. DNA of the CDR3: TGTGCCAGCAGCCCCGGCCTCGGAGGGTTCTACAATGAGCAGTTCTTC. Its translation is CASSPGLGGFYNEQFF.

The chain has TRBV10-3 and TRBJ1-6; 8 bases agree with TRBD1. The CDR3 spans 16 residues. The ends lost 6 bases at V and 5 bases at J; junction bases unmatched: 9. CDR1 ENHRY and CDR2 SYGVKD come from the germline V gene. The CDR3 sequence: CAISELDRGDNSPLHF. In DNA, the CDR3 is TGTGCCATCAGCGAGCTCGACAGGGGTGATAATTCACCCCTCCACTTT.

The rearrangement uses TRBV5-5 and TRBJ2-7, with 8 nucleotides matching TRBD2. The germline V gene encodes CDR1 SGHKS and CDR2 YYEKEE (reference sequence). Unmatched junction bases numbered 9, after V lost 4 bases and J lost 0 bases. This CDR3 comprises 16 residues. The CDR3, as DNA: TGTGCCAGCAGCAGCTTAACTAGCGGACTCTCCTACGAGCAGTACTTC. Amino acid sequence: CASSSLTSGLSYEQYF.

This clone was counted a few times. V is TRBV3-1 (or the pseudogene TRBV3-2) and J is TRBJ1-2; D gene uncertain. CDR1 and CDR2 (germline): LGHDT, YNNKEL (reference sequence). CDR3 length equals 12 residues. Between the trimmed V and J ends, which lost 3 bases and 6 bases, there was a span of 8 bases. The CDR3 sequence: CASSHGGNGYTF. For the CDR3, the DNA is TGTGCCAGCAGCCACGGAGGAAATGGCTACACCTTC.

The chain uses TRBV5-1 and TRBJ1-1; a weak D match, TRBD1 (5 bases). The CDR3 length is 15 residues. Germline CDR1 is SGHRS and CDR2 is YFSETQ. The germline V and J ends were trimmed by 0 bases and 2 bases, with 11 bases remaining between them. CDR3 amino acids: CASSLAAGTNTEAFF. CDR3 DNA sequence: TGCGCCAGCAGCTTGGCGGCAGGGACTAACACTGAAGCTTTCTTT.

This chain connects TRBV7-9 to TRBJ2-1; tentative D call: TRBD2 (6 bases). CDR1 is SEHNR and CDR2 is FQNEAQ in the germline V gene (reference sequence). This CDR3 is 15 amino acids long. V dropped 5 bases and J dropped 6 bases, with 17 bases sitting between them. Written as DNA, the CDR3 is TGTGCCAGCAGCAACCGGGACCGGGGGTCCAATGAGCAGTTCTTC. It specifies CASSNRDRGSNEQFF. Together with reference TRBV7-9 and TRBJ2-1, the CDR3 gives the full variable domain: DTGVSQNPRHKITKRGQNVTFRCDPISEHNRLYWYRQTLGQGPEFLTYFQNEAQLEKSRLLSDRFSAERPKGSFSTLEIQRTEQGDSAMYLCASSNRDRGSNEQFFGPGTRLTVL.

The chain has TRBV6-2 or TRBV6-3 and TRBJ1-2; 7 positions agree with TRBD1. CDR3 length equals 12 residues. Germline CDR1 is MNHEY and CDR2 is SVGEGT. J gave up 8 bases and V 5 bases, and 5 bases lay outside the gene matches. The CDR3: CASSTTGMGYTF. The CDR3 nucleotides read TGTGCCAGCAGTACGACAGGGATGGGCTACACCTTC.

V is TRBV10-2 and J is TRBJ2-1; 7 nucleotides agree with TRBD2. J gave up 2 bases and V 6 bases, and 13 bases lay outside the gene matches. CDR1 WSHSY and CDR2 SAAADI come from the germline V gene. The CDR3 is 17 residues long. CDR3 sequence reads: CASRTNTWDYAYNEQFF. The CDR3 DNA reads TGCGCCAGCAGAACAAATACTTGGGACTACGCCTACAATGAGCAGTTCTTC.

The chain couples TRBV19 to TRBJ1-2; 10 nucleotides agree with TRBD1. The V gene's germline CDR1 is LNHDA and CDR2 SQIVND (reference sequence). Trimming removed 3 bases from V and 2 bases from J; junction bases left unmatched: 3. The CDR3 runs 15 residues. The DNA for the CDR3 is TGTGCCAGTAGTATGGGGACAGGGGTGAACTATGGCTACACCTTC. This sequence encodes CASSMGTGVNYGYTF.

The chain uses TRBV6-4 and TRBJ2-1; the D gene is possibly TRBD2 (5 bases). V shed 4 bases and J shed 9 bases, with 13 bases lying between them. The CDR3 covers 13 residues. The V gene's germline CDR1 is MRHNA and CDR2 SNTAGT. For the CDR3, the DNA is TGTGCCAGCAGTGCTTCCCTCGCGGGTGAGCAGTTCTTC. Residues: CASSASLAGEQFF.